This paragraph covers one TCR beta chain sequence. Its antigen is unknown. Sequence at one end of the junction differs from germline and may be a read error. Time point here: week 47, end of study. A single vaccine dose contained 300 ug of mutant IDH1 20-mer peptide, and topical imiquimod was used with it. The data derive from a study of a mutant IDH1 vaccine in newly diagnosed glioma. Measured with immunoSEQ multiplex PCR; TCRdb has only the in-frame clones, and not every one. The sample includes approximately 50,000 clones, less than 85% seen only once; the top ten take over 4.5%. Germline CDR1 SGHKS, CDR2 YYEKEE (reference sequence). The CDR3 runs 11 residues.

The sequence derives from a woman between 40 and 55 years old with glioma. Some clones in this sample may be carry-over from other donors' samples. The V and J genes are TRBV5-5 and TRBJ2-4; weak D call: TRBD2 (7 bases). Sequencing was performed on PBMCs, taken from a glioma patient whose treatment included an IDH1 peptide vaccine. CDR3 loop: CASEIEGGIHF. The CDR3 DNA is TGTGCCAGCGAAATTGAGGGGGGGATACACTTC.